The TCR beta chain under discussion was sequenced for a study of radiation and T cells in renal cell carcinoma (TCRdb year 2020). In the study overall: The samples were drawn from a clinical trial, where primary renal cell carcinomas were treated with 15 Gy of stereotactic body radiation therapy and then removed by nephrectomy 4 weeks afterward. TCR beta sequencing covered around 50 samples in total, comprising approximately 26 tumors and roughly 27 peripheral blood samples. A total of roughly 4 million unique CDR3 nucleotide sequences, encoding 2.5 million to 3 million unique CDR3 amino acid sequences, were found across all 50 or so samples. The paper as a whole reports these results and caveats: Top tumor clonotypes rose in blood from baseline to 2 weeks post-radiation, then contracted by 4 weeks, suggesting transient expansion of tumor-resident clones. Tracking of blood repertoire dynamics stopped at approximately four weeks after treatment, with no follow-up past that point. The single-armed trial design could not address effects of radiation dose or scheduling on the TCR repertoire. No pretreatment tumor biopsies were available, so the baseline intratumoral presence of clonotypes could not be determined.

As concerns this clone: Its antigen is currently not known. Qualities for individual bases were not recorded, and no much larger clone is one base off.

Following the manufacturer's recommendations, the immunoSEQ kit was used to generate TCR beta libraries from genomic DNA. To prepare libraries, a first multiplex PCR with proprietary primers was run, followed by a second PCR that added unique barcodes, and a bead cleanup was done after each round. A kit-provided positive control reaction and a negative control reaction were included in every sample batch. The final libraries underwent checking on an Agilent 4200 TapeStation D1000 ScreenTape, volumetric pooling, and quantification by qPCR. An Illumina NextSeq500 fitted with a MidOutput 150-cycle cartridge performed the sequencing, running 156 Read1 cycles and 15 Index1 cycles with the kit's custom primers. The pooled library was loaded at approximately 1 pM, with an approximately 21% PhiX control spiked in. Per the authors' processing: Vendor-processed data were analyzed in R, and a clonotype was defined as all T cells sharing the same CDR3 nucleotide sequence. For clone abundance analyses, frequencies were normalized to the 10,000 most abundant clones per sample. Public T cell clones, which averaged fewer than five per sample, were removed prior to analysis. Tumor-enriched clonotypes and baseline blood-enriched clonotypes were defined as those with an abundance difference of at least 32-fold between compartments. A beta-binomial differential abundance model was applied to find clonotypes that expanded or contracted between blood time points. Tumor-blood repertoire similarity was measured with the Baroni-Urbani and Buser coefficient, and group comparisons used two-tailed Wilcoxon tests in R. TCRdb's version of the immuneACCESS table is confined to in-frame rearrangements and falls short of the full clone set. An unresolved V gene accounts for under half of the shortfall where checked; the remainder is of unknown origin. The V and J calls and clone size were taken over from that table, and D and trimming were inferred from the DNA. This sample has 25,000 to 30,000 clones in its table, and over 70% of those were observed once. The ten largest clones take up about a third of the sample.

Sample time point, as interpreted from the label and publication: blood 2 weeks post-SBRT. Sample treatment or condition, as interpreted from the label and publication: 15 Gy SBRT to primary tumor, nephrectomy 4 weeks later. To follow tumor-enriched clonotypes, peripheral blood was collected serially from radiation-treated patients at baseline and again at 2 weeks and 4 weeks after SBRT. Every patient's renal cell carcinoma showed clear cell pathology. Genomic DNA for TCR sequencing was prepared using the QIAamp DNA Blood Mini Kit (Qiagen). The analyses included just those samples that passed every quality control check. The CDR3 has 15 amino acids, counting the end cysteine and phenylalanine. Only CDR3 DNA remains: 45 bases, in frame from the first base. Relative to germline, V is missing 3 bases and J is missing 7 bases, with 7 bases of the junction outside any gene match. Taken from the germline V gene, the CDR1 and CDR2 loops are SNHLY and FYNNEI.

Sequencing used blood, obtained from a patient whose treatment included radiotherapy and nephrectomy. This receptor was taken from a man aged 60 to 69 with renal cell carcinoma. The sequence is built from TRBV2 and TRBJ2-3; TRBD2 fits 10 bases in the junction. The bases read TGTGCCAGCAGTGAGTCCAGCGGGAGGGGAAATACGCAGTATTTT. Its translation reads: CASSESSGRGNTQYF.